The 32 T cell receptor beta chains listed next were all sequenced from one sample in a study of T cells after yellow fever vaccination. Via MiXCR, TCRdb re-called the 5' RACE reads, giving one row per CDR3 protein. The sample shows hundreds of thousands of distinct CDR3 sequences, 11% of them seen only once. This specimen consisted of PBMCs, obtained on the day of the first yellow fever vaccination. The origin of the receptors is a man aged 18 to 29 who received the YFV17D yellow fever vaccine.

The chain links TRBV5-1 to TRBJ1-1; 7 nucleotides agree with TRBD1. Trimming cost V 5 bases and J 1 base; bases outside gene matches: 2. CDR1 and CDR2 from the germline V gene are SGHRS and YFSETQ. The CDR3 consists of 13 residues. DNA of the CDR3: TGCGCCAGCAGAGGACAGGAGAACACTGAAGCTTTCTTT. Its translation is CASRGQENTEAFF.

This clonotype was detected a few times. The chain employs TRBV5-1 and TRBJ1-1, with D possibly being TRBD1 (6 bases). The CDR3 has 15 amino acids. V was trimmed by 0 bases and J by 7 bases, leaving 16 bases between them. Germline CDR1 SGHRS, CDR2 YFSETQ. This CDR3 reads CASSLVPGVKGEAFF. CDR3 nucleotide sequence: TGCGCCAGCAGCTTGGTCCCAGGGGTGAAGGGTGAAGCTTTCTTT.

The genes are TRBV6-2 or TRBV6-3 and TRBJ2-7; D gene unclear. The V gene lost 5 bases and the J gene lost 0 bases, with 17 bases spanning the gap. There are 16 residues in the CDR3. Germline-derived CDR1 and CDR2 are MNHEY and SVGEGT. The CDR3: CASSLLLKKSSYEQYF. CDR3 nucleotides: TGTGCCAGCAGTCTCCTGTTGAAGAAGAGCTCCTACGAGCAGTACTTC.

This clonotype was seen more than once but under ten times. The gene calls are TRBV30 and TRBJ2-4; perhaps TRBD2 as D (5 bases). This CDR3 region has 14 residues. The germline CDR1 and CDR2 sequences are GTSNPN and SVGIG (reference sequence). V lost 0 bases and J 4 bases, leaving 10 bases between the germline ends. In DNA, the CDR3 is TGTGCCTGGAGTGTACCGGGAACGAAAAACATTCAGTACTTC. The encoded protein is CAWSVPGTKNIQYF.

The chain combines TRBV23-1 with TRBJ2-5; D possibly corresponds to TRBD2 (6 bases). TRBV23-1 is annotated as an ORF whose role is uncertain. The CDR3 sequence is 18 residues long. Trimming left V 6 bases short and J 7 bases short, with 30 bases between. This chain's CDR3 is CASSSIGRTTSTPGTQYF. In DNA, the CDR3 is TGCGCCAGCAGCTCAATTGGACGGACTACCTCAACCCCGGGGACCCAGTACTTC.

This clonotype was seen a few times. This sequence joins TRBV30 and TRBJ1-6; maybe TRBD1 (5 bases). This CDR3 has 16 residues. Germline-derived CDR1 and CDR2 are GTSNPN and SVGIG (reference sequence). V was cut by 0 bases and J by 0 bases, with 9 bases left in between. The CDR3 DNA reads as TGTGCCTGGAGTGTCTTCGGGGGCTCCTATAATTCACCCCTCCACTTT. Its translation is CAWSVFGGSYNSPLHF. The full variable domain, rest sourced from reference TRBV30 and TRBJ1-6, is SQTIHQWPATLVQPVGSPLSLECTVEGTSNPNLYWYRQAAGRGLQLLFYSVGIGQISSEVPQNLSASRPQDRQFILSSKKLLLSDSGFYLCAWSVFGGSYNSPLHFGNGTRLTVT.

This chain connects TRBV4-1 to TRBJ2-1, with 7 positions matching TRBD2. Trimming removed 0 bases from V and 4 bases from J; junction bases left unmatched: 6. There are 16 residues in the CDR3. Germline loops: CDR1 MGHRA, CDR2 YSYEKL. DNA of the CDR3: TGCGCCAGCAGCCAAGATTACGAGCGGGAATACAATGAGCAGTTCTTC. Protein sequence: CASSQDYEREYNEQFF.

J is TRBJ2-5 and V is TRBV2; 11 bases are a match to TRBD2. CDR1 SNHLY and CDR2 FYNNEI come from the germline V gene. The CDR3 runs 15 residues. V trimming: 5 bases; J trimming: 3 bases; junction bases outside the gene matches: 5. CDR3 bases: TGTGCCAGCAGTCGTACTAGCGGGGGAGAAGAGACCCAGTACTTC. It yields the protein CASSRTSGGEETQYF.

This clonotype was counted a few times. CDR3: CASSYIRPGQRYGYTF. For the CDR3, the DNA is TGTGCCAGCAGTTATATTCGCCCGGGACAGCGGTATGGCTACACCTTC. The gene calls are TRBV6-2 or TRBV6-3 and TRBJ1-2; the match to TRBD1 covers 7 bases. Germline V CDR1 and CDR2: MNHEY, SVGEGT. This CDR3 has 16 amino acids. J gave up 5 bases and V 3 bases, and 12 bases lay outside the gene matches.

As concerns this clonotype: The germline gene is not matched at one end of the junction; a read error may be the cause. The V gene is TRBV12-3 or TRBV12-4, the J gene TRBJ2-7, with 8 bases fitting TRBD2. This CDR3 is built from 13 residues. CDR3 sequence: CASSLSVAGLQYF. CDR3 nucleotide sequence: TGTGCCAGTAGTTTATCGGTAGCGGGGCTGCAGTACTTC.

This clonotype was seen a handful of times. The V and J genes are TRBV20-1 and TRBJ2-1; 14 nucleotides agree with TRBD2. Germline lookup yields CDR1 DFQATT and CDR2 SNEGSKA (reference sequence). J gave up 7 bases and V 6 bases, and 11 bases lay outside the gene matches. CDR3 length equals 16 residues. In DNA form, the CDR3 reads TGCAGTGCCACGGGACTAGCGGGGGCGACACGGAATGAGCAGTTCTTC. Protein: CSATGLAGATRNEQFF.

The J gene is TRBJ2-1, the V gene TRBV5-1, with TRBD2 as a possible D gene (6 bases). This CDR3 comprises 15 residues. V was trimmed by 2 bases and J by 5 bases, leaving 14 bases between them. The germline V gene encodes CDR1 SGHRS and CDR2 YFSETQ. DNA for the CDR3: TGCGCCAGCAGCTTCATGCGGGACTTAAACAATGAGCAGTTCTTC. Amino acid sequence: CASSFMRDLNNEQFF.

This clonotype was seen repeatedly, ten times or more. The chain combines TRBV6-5 with TRBJ2-7; D unclear. The CDR3 is 13 residues long. The germline CDR1 and CDR2 sequences are MNHEY and SVGAGI. V was clipped by 0 bases and J by 6 bases, with 9 bases between them. The CDR3, as DNA: TGTGCCAGCAGTTACTCGATGGGTTCCGAGCAGTACGTC. This codes for CASSYSMGSEQYV.

This clonotype was counted between two and nine times. J is TRBJ2-6 and V is TRBV4-1; possibly TRBD2 for D (6 bases). V dropped 0 bases and J dropped 2 bases, with 23 bases sitting between them. CDR1 and CDR2 (germline): MGHRA, YSYEKL. The CDR3 spans 21 residues. The CDR3 protein is CASSQDMAIGLAHTGANVLTF. The CDR3 nucleotides read TGCGCCAGCAGCCAAGATATGGCGATTGGGCTAGCGCACACTGGGGCCAACGTCCTGACTTTC.

This clonotype occurred many times. The chain joins TRBV5-1 to TRBJ1-1; D gene unclear. The CDR3 runs 15 residues. CDR1 is SGHRS, CDR2 YFSETQ, per germline. V shed 4 bases and J shed 1 base, with 14 bases lying between them. CDR3 DNA sequence: TGCGCCAGCAGCCCCCACCCCGCTACGAACACTGAAGCTTTCTTT. Its translation is CASSPHPATNTEAFF. Full variable domain (outside the CDR3, taken from reference TRBV5-1 and TRBJ1-1): KAGVTQTPRYLIKTRGQQVTLSCSPISGHRSVSWYQQTPGQGLQFLFEYFSETQRNKGNFPGRFSGRQFSNSRSEMNVSTLELGDSALYLCASSPHPATNTEAFFGQGTRLTVV.

This clonotype came up once. J is TRBJ2-7 and V is TRBV7-9; no clear D. Between the trimmed V and J ends, which lost 5 bases and 6 bases, there was a span of 14 bases. Germline CDR1 reads SEHNR; CDR2 reads FQNEAQ (reference sequence). CDR3 length: 13 residues. The CDR3 DNA sequence: TGTGCCAGCAGCCCCCCCGGGTCGGGCGAGCAGTACGTC. Translation: CASSPPGSGEQYV.

CDR3 bases: TGTGCCAGCAGTGACCGGGCCCTAGAGACCCAGTACTTC. Translated, it gives CASSDRALETQYF. The chain joins TRBV12-3 or TRBV12-4 to TRBJ2-5; D is uncertain. CDR3 size: 13 residues. The germline V and J ends were trimmed by 5 bases and 4 bases, with 11 bases remaining between them.

A few counts support this clonotype. The rearrangement uses TRBV3-1 and TRBJ1-2, with 7 bases identical to TRBD1. V lost 2 bases and J lost 6; bases outside the gene matches: 6. CDR3 length: 14 amino acids. Germline V gives CDR1 LGHDT, CDR2 YNNKEL (reference sequence). The CDR3 bases are TGTGCCAGCAGCCAATCACAGGGGATAAATGGCTACACCTTC. It encodes CASSQSQGINGYTF.

V gene TRBV7-2 combines with J gene TRBJ2-2, with TRBD2 matching 8 bases. Trimming removed 5 bases from V and 6 bases from J; junction bases left unmatched: 8. Germline V CDR1 and CDR2: SGHTA, FQGNSA. The CDR3 length is 15 residues. The CDR3 coding sequence is TGTGCCAGCAGCCCCGGGGGGGGTTTGGCCGGGGAGCTGTTTTTT. As protein: CASSPGGGLAGELFF.

There are many counts of this clonotype. The CDR3 here is CASRRQGSSSYNEQFF. CDR3 sequence (DNA): TGTGCCAGCAGACGACAGGGGTCAAGCTCCTACAATGAGCAGTTCTTC. The V and J genes are TRBV6-5 and TRBJ2-1; 8 bases fit TRBD1. CDR3 size: 16 residues. Germline CDR1 is MNHEY and CDR2 is SVGAGI. Unmatched junction bases numbered 7, after V lost 6 bases and J lost 0 bases.

V usage is TRBV24-1 and J usage is TRBJ2-5, with 9 bases identical to TRBD2. Germline V gene sequence: CDR1 KGHDR, CDR2 SFDVKD. The CDR3 totals 16 residues. V was pared by 4 bases and J by 5 bases, with 10 bases of the junction left unmatched. In nucleotides, the CDR3 is TGTGCCACCAGTGAACGAGCGGGGGGCAGTGAGGAGACCCAGTACTTC. Residues: CATSERAGGSEETQYF.

The chain joins TRBV30 to TRBJ2-1; D perhaps matches TRBD1 (6 bases). The length of the CDR3 is 13 residues. V shed 5 bases and J shed 7 bases, with 15 bases lying between them. Per the germline V gene, CDR1 is GTSNPN and CDR2 is SVGIG (reference sequence). Here the CDR3 reads CAWGRGGLNEQFF. The DNA of the CDR3 is TGTGCCTGGGGTAGAGGGGGTCTGAATGAGCAGTTCTTC.

This clonotype was counted a few times. The rearrangement links TRBV5-4 to TRBJ1-6; D is uncertain. The CDR3 consists of 17 residues. Looked up from germline, CDR1 is SGHNT and CDR2 is YYREEE (reference sequence). The ends were cut back, 0 bases at V and 0 bases at J, with 10 bases in the middle. Written as DNA, the CDR3 is TGTGCCAGCAGCTTGGGAGGAATTAGCTCCTATAATTCACCCCTCCACTTT. As protein: CASSLGGISSYNSPLHF.

This clonotype was observed a few times. This chain connects TRBV9 to TRBJ1-1; no clear D gene. Germline values: CDR1 SGDLS, CDR2 YYNGEE. V lost 3 bases to trimming and J lost 3 bases, with 15 bases between them. This CDR3 comprises 15 residues. The CDR3 DNA is TGTGCCAGCAGCGCAATGGGGTCGCGAGACACTGAAGCTTTCTTT. It translates to CASSAMGSRDTEAFF.

There are many counts of this clonotype. The chain employs TRBV3-1 and TRBJ1-4; D is possibly TRBD1 (6 bases). Germline V gives CDR1 LGHDT, CDR2 YNNKEL (reference sequence). This CDR3 has 15 amino acids. V shed 0 bases and J shed 5 bases, with 10 bases lying between them. The CDR3 coding sequence is TGTGCCAGCAGCCAAGATACGGGGGCGAATGAAAAACTGTTTTTT. Protein: CASSQDTGANEKLFF. Complete variable domain (other parts from reference TRBV3-1 and TRBJ1-4): DTAVSQTPKYLVTQMGNDKSIKCEQNLGHDTMYWYKQDSKKFLKIMFSYNNKELIINETVPNRFSPKSPDKAHLNLHINSLELGDSAVYFCASSQDTGANEKLFFGSGTQLSVL.

This clonotype has only a few counts. The chain employs TRBV20-1 and TRBJ1-1; D is ambiguous. This CDR3 is built from 12 residues. Germline-derived CDR1 and CDR2 are DFQATT and SNEGSKA (reference sequence). V was pared by 6 bases and J by 5 bases, with 13 bases between. The CDR3 is CSARRVLTEAFF. The CDR3 DNA is TGCAGTGCCCGGCGGGTCCTGACTGAAGCTTTCTTT.

This clonotype has just a few counts. The CDR3, as DNA: TGTGCCAGCAGCCCGGGTTCTGCCTACGAGCAGTACGTC. It codes for CASSPGSAYEQYV. The chain employs TRBV2 and TRBJ2-7, with no clear D. The V gene's germline CDR1 is SNHLY and CDR2 FYNNEI. V was trimmed by 6 bases and J by 2 bases, leaving 11 bases between them. The CDR3 runs to 13 residues.

This chain uses TRBV6-2 or TRBV6-3 with TRBJ1-1; weak D call: TRBD1 (6 bases). V lost 6 bases and J 7 bases, leaving 15 bases between the germline ends. The CDR3 extends over 13 amino acids. In germline, CDR1 is MNHEY, CDR2 SVGEGT. This CDR3 reads CASSIRGRDEAFF. CDR3 sequence (DNA): TGTGCCAGCAGCATCAGGGGCAGAGATGAAGCTTTCTTT.

The chain combines TRBV5-5 with TRBJ2-1, with unresolved D. The ends were cut back, 0 bases at V and 1 base at J, with 11 bases in the middle. The CDR3 covers 16 residues. The germline CDR1 and CDR2 sequences are SGHKS and YYEKEE (reference sequence). The CDR3 DNA follows: TGTGCCAGCAGCTTGGGAGAGGCATCTTCCTACAATGAGCAGTTCTTC. It codes for CASSLGEASSYNEQFF.

This clonotype was recorded a few times. Given a much more abundant clone one base away, this may be a read error. This chain connects TRBV6-5 to TRBJ1-1; D is uncertain. Trimming removed 2 bases from V and 4 bases from J, with 5 bases in between. Per germline, CDR1 MNHEY and CDR2 SVGAGI. This CDR3 region has 12 residues. CDR3 loop: CASSYTGTEAFF. CDR3 nucleotides: TGTGCCAGCAGTTACACGGGCACTGAAGCTTTCTTT.

This clonotype was observed a handful of times. The rearrangement links TRBV7-3 to TRBJ2-1, with D perhaps TRBD2 (6 bases). Per the germline V gene, CDR1 is SGHTA and CDR2 is FQGTGA. There are 14 residues in the CDR3. V was cut by 1 base and J by 5 bases, with 9 bases left in between. The CDR3 nucleotides are TGTGCCAGCAGCTTAATCGGGGGAAACAATGAGCAGTTCTTC. Translating gives CASSLIGGNNEQFF. The variable domain in full, completed from reference TRBV7-3 and TRBJ2-1, reads GAGVSQTPSNKVTEKGKYVELRCDPISGHTALYWYRQSLGQGPEFLIYFQGTGAADDSGLPNDRFFAVRPEGSVSTLKIQRTERGDSAVYLCASSLIGGNNEQFFGPGTRLTVL.

The chain employs TRBV27 and TRBJ2-7, with a weak D call TRBD1 (6 bases). The CDR3 has 14 residues. V lost 4 bases to trimming and J lost 12 bases, with 22 bases between them. Germline loops: CDR1 MNHEY, CDR2 SMNVEV (reference sequence). The CDR3 DNA sequence: TGTGCCAGCAGTTCGAGACAGGTTAATCAGGTTTTGTACTTC. Translation gives CASSSRQVNQVLYF.